Given below is one T cell receptor beta chain in context. Assay used: immunoSEQ multiplex PCR; TCRdb lists only in-frame clones, some missing. The sample has over 150,000 clones, 80% to 90% seen once. The source of the sample is a study of T cell responses to AZD1222 COVID-19 vaccine. The trim removed 4 bases at V and 0 bases at J, leaving 7 bases unmatched. Germline CDR1 and CDR2: SGHNT and YYREEE (reference sequence). The CDR3 loop spans 17 amino acids. Specimen: peripheral blood, collected on day 0 of AZD1222 vaccination. The V and J genes are TRBV5-4 and TRBJ2-2, with 9 positions matching TRBD2. This receptor was identified in an adult in good health. CDR3 DNA sequence: TGTGCCAGCAGCCCACAGCGGGGGGCCTCGAACACCGGGGAGCTGTTTTTT. Its translation is CASSPQRGASNTGELFF.